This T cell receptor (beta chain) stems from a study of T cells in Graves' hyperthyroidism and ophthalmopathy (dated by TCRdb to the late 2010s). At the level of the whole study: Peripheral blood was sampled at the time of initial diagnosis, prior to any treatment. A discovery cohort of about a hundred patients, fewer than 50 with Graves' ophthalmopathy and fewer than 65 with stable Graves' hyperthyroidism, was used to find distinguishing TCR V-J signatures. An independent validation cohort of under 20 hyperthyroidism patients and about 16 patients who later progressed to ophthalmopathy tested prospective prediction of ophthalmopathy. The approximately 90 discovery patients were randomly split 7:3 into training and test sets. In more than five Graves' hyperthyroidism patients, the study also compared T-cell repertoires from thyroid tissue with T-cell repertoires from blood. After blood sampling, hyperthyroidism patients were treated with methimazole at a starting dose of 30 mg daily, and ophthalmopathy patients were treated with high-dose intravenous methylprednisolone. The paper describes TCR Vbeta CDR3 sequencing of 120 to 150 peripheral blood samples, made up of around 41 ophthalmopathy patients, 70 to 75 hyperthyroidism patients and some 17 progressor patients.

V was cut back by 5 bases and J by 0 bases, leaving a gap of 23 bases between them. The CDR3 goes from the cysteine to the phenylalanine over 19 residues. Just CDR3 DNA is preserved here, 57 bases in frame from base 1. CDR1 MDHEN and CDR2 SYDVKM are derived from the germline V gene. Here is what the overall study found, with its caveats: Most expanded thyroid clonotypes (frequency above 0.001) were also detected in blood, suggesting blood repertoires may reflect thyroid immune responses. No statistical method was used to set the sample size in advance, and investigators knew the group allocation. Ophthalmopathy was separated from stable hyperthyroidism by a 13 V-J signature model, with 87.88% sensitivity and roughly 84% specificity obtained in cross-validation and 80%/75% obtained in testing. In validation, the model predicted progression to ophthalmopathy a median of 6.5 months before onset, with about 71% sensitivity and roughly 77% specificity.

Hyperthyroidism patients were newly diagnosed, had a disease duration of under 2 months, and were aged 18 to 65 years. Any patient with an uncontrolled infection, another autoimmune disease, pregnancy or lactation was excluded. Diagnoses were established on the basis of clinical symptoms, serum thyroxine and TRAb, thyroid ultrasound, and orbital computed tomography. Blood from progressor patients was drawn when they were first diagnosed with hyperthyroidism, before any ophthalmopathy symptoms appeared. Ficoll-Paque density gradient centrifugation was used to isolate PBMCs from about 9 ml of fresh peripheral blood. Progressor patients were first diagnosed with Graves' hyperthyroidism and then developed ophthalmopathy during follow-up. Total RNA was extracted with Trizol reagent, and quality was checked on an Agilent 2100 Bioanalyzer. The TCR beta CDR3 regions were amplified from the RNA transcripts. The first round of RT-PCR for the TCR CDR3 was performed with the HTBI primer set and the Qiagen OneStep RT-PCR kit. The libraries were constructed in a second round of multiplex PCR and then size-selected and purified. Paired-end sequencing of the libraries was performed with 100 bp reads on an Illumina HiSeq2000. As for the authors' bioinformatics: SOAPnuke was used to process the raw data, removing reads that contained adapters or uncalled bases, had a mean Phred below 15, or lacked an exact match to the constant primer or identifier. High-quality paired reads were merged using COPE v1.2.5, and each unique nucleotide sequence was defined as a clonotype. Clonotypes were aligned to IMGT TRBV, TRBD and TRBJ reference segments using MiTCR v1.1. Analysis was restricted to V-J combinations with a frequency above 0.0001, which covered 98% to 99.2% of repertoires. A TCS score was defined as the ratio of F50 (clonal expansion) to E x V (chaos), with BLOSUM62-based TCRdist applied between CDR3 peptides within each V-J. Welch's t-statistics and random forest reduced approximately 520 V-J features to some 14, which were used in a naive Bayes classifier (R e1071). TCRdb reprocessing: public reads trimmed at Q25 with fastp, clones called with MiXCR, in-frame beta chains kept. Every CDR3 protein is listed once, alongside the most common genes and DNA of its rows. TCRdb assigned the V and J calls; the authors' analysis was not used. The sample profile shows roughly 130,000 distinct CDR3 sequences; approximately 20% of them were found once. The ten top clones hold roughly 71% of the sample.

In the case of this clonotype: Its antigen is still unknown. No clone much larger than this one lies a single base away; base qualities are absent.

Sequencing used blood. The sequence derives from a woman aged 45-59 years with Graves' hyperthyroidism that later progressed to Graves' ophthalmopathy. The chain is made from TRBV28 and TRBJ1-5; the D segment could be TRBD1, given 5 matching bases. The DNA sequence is TGTGCCAGCAGTCCTCGGTACAGCTACCTCAGGGCTAGCAATCAGCCCCAGCATTTT. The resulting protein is CASSPRYSYLRASNQPQHF. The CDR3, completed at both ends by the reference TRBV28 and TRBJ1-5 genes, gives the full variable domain DVKVTQSSRYLVKRTGEKVFLECVQDMDHENMFWYRQDPGLGLRLIYFSYDVKMKEKGDIPEGYSVSREKKERFSLILESASTNQTSMYLCASSPRYSYLRASNQPQHFGDGTRLSIL.